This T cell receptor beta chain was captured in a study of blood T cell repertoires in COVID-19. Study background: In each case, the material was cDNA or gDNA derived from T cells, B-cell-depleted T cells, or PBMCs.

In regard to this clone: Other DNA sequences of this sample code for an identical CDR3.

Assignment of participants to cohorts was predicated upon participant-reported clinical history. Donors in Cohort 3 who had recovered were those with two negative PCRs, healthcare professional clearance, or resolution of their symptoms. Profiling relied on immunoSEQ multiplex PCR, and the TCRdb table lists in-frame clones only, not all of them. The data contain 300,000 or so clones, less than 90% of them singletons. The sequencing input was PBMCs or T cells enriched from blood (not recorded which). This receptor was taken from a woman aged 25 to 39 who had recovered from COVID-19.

The DNA for the CDR3 is TGCGCCAGCAGCTTGGGACAGGGAGACTATGGCTACACCTTC. Translated: CASSLGQGDYGYTF. The chain recombines TRBV5-1 with TRBJ1-2; 7 bases align to TRBD1. Germline V gives CDR1 SGHRS, CDR2 YFSETQ. The V gene end was trimmed by 0 bases and the J gene end by 3 bases; junction bases not matched to a gene: 2. The CDR3 length is 14 residues.